This is a list of T cell receptor beta chains from one sample in a study of shared T cell receptors in the human thymus. Assay: immunoSEQ multiplex PCR; the TCRdb copy retains only in-frame clones and omits some. The repertoire has 500,000 to 850,000 clones, 87% of them found once; the top ten carry 0.0094%. Separately, the same data were catalogued under a study of human thymus T cells.

The specimen was thymocytes. These receptors all come from a boy under two years old with a congenital heart defect. Both conserved end residues are trimmed from each CDR3. Only some rows state a clone size, as once, few, many or a class for expanded clones.

v_call: TRBV27; clone_size: .; j_call: TRBJ2-6; cdr3_aa: ASSPLIPTSGSSGANVLT
v_call: TRBV4-2; clone_size: .; j_call: TRBJ1-2; cdr3_aa: ASSQDGRPFWGQGGDRYGYT
v_call: TRBV15; clone_size: .; j_call: TRBJ2-1; cdr3_aa: ATSSARTTFYNEQF
v_call: TRBV14; clone_size: .; j_call: TRBJ2-1; cdr3_aa: ASSRPRSYNEQF
v_call: TRBV19; clone_size: .; j_call: TRBJ2-3; cdr3_aa: ASSIGRTRRLSTDTQY
v_call: TRBV6-6; clone_size: .; j_call: TRBJ2-1; cdr3_aa: ASSYSRGGSGLQF
v_call: TRBV19; clone_size: .; j_call: TRBJ2-1; cdr3_aa: ASSIGAGGPRYNEQF
v_call: TRBV2; clone_size: .; j_call: TRBJ1-3; cdr3_aa: ASRVGASGNTIY
v_call: TRBV28; clone_size: .; j_call: TRBJ1-1; cdr3_aa: ASSRTDLMNTEAF
v_call: TRBV18; clone_size: .; j_call: TRBJ2-7; cdr3_aa: ASSPGTGRYEQY
v_call: TRBV9; clone_size: .; j_call: TRBJ2-1; cdr3_aa: ASHGGPGNEQF
v_call: TRBV11-2; clone_size: .; j_call: TRBJ2-7; cdr3_aa: ASSFPLSPGQGYEQY
v_call: TRBV6-5; clone_size: few; j_call: TRBJ2-3; cdr3_aa: AAGSAATDTQY
v_call: TRBV7-9; clone_size: once; j_call: TRBJ2-3; cdr3_aa: ASSLGRLAGVEDTQY
v_call: TRBV10-1; clone_size: .; j_call: TRBJ2-7; cdr3_aa: ASSEGRTRGGEQY
v_call: TRBV6-5; clone_size: .; j_call: TRBJ2-1; cdr3_aa: ASSYFGQSNEQF
v_call: TRBV28; clone_size: .; j_call: TRBJ1-6; cdr3_aa: ASSFDRGGRSPLH
v_call: TRBV28; clone_size: .; j_call: TRBJ1-3; cdr3_aa: ASSPTRAYSGNTIY
v_call: TRBV28; clone_size: .; j_call: TRBJ2-1; cdr3_aa: ASSFLREASLNEQF
v_call: TRBV19; clone_size: .; j_call: TRBJ1-2; cdr3_aa: ASSISAQGQLTNYGYT
v_call: TRBV2; clone_size: .; j_call: TRBJ2-1; cdr3_aa: VQLSYNEQF
v_call: TRBV2; clone_size: few; j_call: TRBJ2-1; cdr3_aa: ASSRDRESGEQF
v_call: TRBV4-3; clone_size: once; j_call: TRBJ2-3; cdr3_aa: ASSQDNPSASSTDTQY
v_call: TRBV5-1; clone_size: .; j_call: TRBJ2-7; cdr3_aa: ASSLGDRNYEQY
v_call: TRBV4-3; clone_size: .; j_call: TRBJ2-3; cdr3_aa: ASSPTFQIAGAGTDTQY
v_call: TRBV4-3; clone_size: .; j_call: TRBJ2-3; cdr3_aa: ASSQVRTDSTDTQY
v_call: TRBV20-1; clone_size: .; j_call: TRBJ1-1; cdr3_aa: SAREGIEAF
v_call: TRBV7-8; clone_size: .; j_call: TRBJ2-4; cdr3_aa: ASSLPRGNIQY
v_call: TRBV12-5; clone_size: .; j_call: TRBJ2-2; cdr3_aa: ASGFSGGDKPGELF
v_call: TRBV28; clone_size: .; j_call: TRBJ1-3; cdr3_aa: ASTPWTGFGTIY
v_call: TRBV2; clone_size: .; j_call: TRBJ2-2; cdr3_aa: ASSAKTGELF
v_call: TRBV6-5; clone_size: .; j_call: TRBJ2-1; cdr3_aa: ASSGQGFPYNEQF
v_call: TRBV19; clone_size: .; j_call: TRBJ2-3; cdr3_aa: ASREGQGTSGRNTDTQY
v_call: TRBV4-3; clone_size: .; j_call: TRBJ2-1; cdr3_aa: ASSQDSGFSHNEQF
v_call: TRBV4-1; clone_size: .; j_call: TRBJ1-2; cdr3_aa: ASSQEEEGTNYGYT
v_call: TRBV5-1; clone_size: .; j_call: TRBJ2-1; cdr3_aa: ASSPRTSGRNNEQF
v_call: TRBV6-1; clone_size: .; j_call: TRBJ1-5; cdr3_aa: ASSEGVIQPQH
v_call: TRBV28; clone_size: .; j_call: TRBJ2-1; cdr3_aa: ASSKTPRGSSYNEQF
v_call: TRBV5-4; clone_size: once; j_call: TRBJ2-3; cdr3_aa: ASRPGQGATDTQY
v_call: TRBV5-1; clone_size: .; j_call: TRBJ2-3; cdr3_aa: ASSFSQRGGDTQY
v_call: TRBV4-1; clone_size: .; j_call: TRBJ1-2; cdr3_aa: ASSQDLLKAAFGYT
v_call: TRBV9; clone_size: .; j_call: TRBJ1-1; cdr3_aa: ASSFNRGTEAF
v_call: TRBV5-1; clone_size: .; j_call: TRBJ1-6; cdr3_aa: ASSRGPDHNSPLH
v_call: TRBV27; clone_size: .; j_call: TRBJ1-5; cdr3_aa: ASSLVAGTGPHQPQH
v_call: TRBV7-9; clone_size: .; j_call: TRBJ1-2; cdr3_aa: ASGCFGYGGYT
v_call: TRBV5-1; clone_size: .; j_call: TRBJ1-6; cdr3_aa: ASSLSNNSPLH
v_call: TRBV28; clone_size: .; j_call: TRBJ2-1; cdr3_aa: ASREGSIAGHDNEQF
v_call: TRBV4-3; clone_size: .; j_call: TRBJ2-1; cdr3_aa: ASSPTSGGAGEQF
v_call: TRBV5-5; clone_size: .; j_call: TRBJ2-5; cdr3_aa: ASSLFQTGRSETQY
v_call: TRBV4-3; clone_size: few; j_call: TRBJ2-7; cdr3_aa: ASSQDRMGFGRYEQY
v_call: TRBV5-1; clone_size: .; j_call: TRBJ1-3; cdr3_aa: ASSLNIYSGNTIY
v_call: TRBV6-6; clone_size: .; j_call: TRBJ2-3; cdr3_aa: ASTPTRGSTDTQY
v_call: TRBV4-2; clone_size: .; j_call: TRBJ2-3; cdr3_aa: ASSQGPLHTDTQY
v_call: TRBV7-3; clone_size: .; j_call: TRBJ2-3; cdr3_aa: ASSPTVTDTQY
v_call: TRBV30; clone_size: .; j_call: TRBJ2-7; cdr3_aa: AWSVRAGKPYEQY
v_call: TRBV5-1; clone_size: once; j_call: TRBJ2-7; cdr3_aa: ASSLRGGLWYEQY
v_call: TRBV18; clone_size: .; j_call: TRBJ1-1; cdr3_aa: ASSPVSGVGTEAF
v_call: TRBV7-2; clone_size: .; j_call: TRBJ2-1; cdr3_aa: ASSPSSGFRAGEQF
v_call: TRBV4-1; clone_size: .; j_call: TRBJ2-7; cdr3_aa: ASSQDPDRFSYEQY